A single sample is the source of the 26 T cell receptor beta chains below, sequenced in a study of blood T cell repertoires in COVID-19 (dated by TCRdb to 2018 to 2021). Library prep was done by the immunoSEQ multiplex PCR assay. What TCRdb holds here is the immuneACCESS table cut down to in-frame rearrangements. Part of the clones is not present; checked against another copy, under half of the missing clones reflect an unresolved V gene, and the others are unexplained. This sample lists about 200,000 clones; approximately 81% were detected once. The top ten clonotypes cover around 8% of the sample. Material: peripheral blood. These receptor sequences come from a woman of 80 years or more with acute or convalescent COVID-19.

The genes are TRBV10-3 and TRBJ1-5; 9 nucleotides match TRBD1. Germline V CDR1 and CDR2: ENHRY, SYGVKD. This CDR3 region has 15 residues. Unmatched junction bases numbered 1, after V lost 4 bases and J lost 0 bases. CDR3 DNA sequence: TGTGCCATCAGTGCACAGGGGGCTAGCAATCAGCCCCAGCATTTT. Protein sequence: CAISAQGASNQPQHF.

The rearrangement joins TRBV6-4 to TRBJ2-1; 8 nucleotides agree with TRBD2. The V and J ends lost 4 bases and 6 bases, in that order; junction bases with no gene match: 11. CDR1 is MRHNA and CDR2 is SNTAGT in the germline V gene. This CDR3 contains 16 residues. The CDR3 sequence: CASSGLSGDLTNEQFF. CDR3 sequence (DNA): TGTGCCAGCAGTGGCCTTAGCGGGGACCTTACCAATGAGCAGTTCTTC.

The CDR3 nucleotides read TGTGCCAGTTACTGGGGGGGTACCGGGGAGCTGTTTTTT. It yields the protein CASYWGGTGELFF. The chain has TRBV19 and TRBJ2-2, with 7 bases lining up with TRBD2. This CDR3 spans 13 amino acids. Losses at the gene ends were 8 bases for V and 5 bases for J; bases not matched to a gene: 5. Germline lookup yields CDR1 LNHDA and CDR2 SQIVND (reference sequence).

The V gene is TRBV29-1, the J gene TRBJ2-7; 8 bases line up with TRBD1. The CDR3 has 13 residues. V lost 7 bases to trimming and J lost 2 bases; unmatched junction nucleotides: 7. The germline CDR1 and CDR2 sequences are SQVTM and ANQGSEA. CDR3 sequence: CSARTGLTYEQYF. The CDR3 DNA reads TGCAGCGCTAGGACAGGGCTAACCTACGAGCAGTACTTC.

V is TRBV4-2 and J is TRBJ2-1; a weak D match, TRBD2 (5 bases). Per the germline V gene, CDR1 is LGHNA and CDR2 is YNFKEQ. V was trimmed by 4 bases and J by 12 bases, leaving 16 bases between them. This CDR3 has 13 residues. The CDR3 DNA reads as TGTGCCAGCAGCCCAGGTCCGGAGGACCGGCAGTTCTTC. Translating it yields CASSPGPEDRQFF.

The V gene is TRBV6-5, the J gene TRBJ2-1, with 8 bases that match TRBD1. V was pared by 7 bases and J by 4 bases, with 6 bases of the junction left unmatched. The CDR3 contains 14 residues. CDR1 is MNHEY and CDR2 is SVGAGI in the germline V gene. The CDR3 loop reads CASTRQGSYNEQFF. The CDR3 DNA is TGTGCCAGCACCAGACAGGGGTCATACAATGAGCAGTTCTTC.

CDR3: CASSLGFYRSHEQYF. The CDR3 DNA reads as TGTGCCAGCAGCTTGGGCTTTTACAGGTCCCACGAGCAGTACTTC. The rearrangement joins TRBV7-2 to TRBJ2-7; D is possibly TRBD1 (5 bases). From germline, CDR1 is SGHTA and CDR2 FQGNSA. The CDR3 covers 15 residues. Trimming pared 3 bases from V and 5 bases from J, leaving 17 bases between.

The gene calls are TRBV7-8 and TRBJ1-1, with 7 bases lining up with TRBD1. Germline CDR1 and CDR2: SGHVS and FQNEAQ. After removal of 5 bases from V and 3 bases from J, the junction contained 12 bases not matched to a gene. This CDR3 comprises 16 residues. The CDR3 nucleotides are TGTGCCAGCAGCCTGAGACAGGGCTTAGTTTACACTGAAGCTTTCTTT. Amino acids: CASSLRQGLVYTEAFF.

Points on this clone: Sequence at one end of the junction differs from germline and may be a read error. V and J are TRBV5-1 and TRBJ2-3, with 7 bases lining up with TRBD2. CDR1 and CDR2 (germline): SGHRS, YFSETQ. The CDR3 contains 15 residues. Here the CDR3 reads CASSLGLAGTDTQYF. In DNA form, the CDR3 reads TGCGCCAGCAGTTTGGGGCTAGCGGGCACAGATACGCAGTATTTT.

This sequence joins TRBV11-2 and TRBJ1-3; D call uncertain. The V end lost 0 bases, the J end lost 0 bases, and 9 bases lay between the germline ends. CDR1 SGHAT and CDR2 FQNNGV come from the germline V gene. The CDR3 has 16 residues. The CDR3 coding sequence is TGTGCCAGCAGCTTAGAATACCTGAGCTCTGGAAACACCATATATTTT. As protein: CASSLEYLSSGNTIYF.

This sequence joins TRBV11-2 and TRBJ1-5, with 7 bases lining up with TRBD1. The germline gives CDR1 SGHAT, CDR2 FQNNGV. CDR3 length equals 13 residues. The J segment lost 4 bases and the V segment lost 5 bases, leaving 2 bases of the junction unmatched. The CDR3 protein is CASSEDRNQPQHF. The CDR3 region has the DNA TGTGCCAGCAGCGAGGACAGGAATCAGCCCCAGCATTTT.

The chain has TRBV10-1 and TRBJ2-3; perhaps TRBD2 as D (5 bases). CDR1 WNHNN and CDR2 SYGVQD come from the germline V gene (reference sequence). V was shortened by 6 bases and J by 7 bases, with 11 bases between the two germline ends. The CDR3 is 12 residues long. The CDR3 loop reads CASSDTGNTQYF. The CDR3 nucleotides read TGCGCCAGCAGCGATACCGGGAATACGCAGTATTTT.

In this sample, this clone turned up a few times. This chain uses TRBV4-1 with TRBJ1-1, with TRBD1 matching over 10 bases. The germline gives CDR1 MGHRA, CDR2 YSYEKL. V was pared by 0 bases and J by 4 bases, with 14 bases of the junction left unmatched. This CDR3 is built from 19 residues. CDR3 DNA sequence: TGCGCCAGCAGCCAAGATACAACGGGACAGGGGACGGGAGGCACTGAAGCTTTCTTT. Translated, it gives CASSQDTTGQGTGGTEAFF.

J is TRBJ2-4 and V is TRBV11-3; TRBD1 aligns across 9 bases. The J segment lost 9 bases and the V segment lost 5 bases, leaving 8 bases of the junction unmatched. The V gene's germline CDR1 is SGHNT and CDR2 YENEEA. This CDR3 is 14 amino acids long. The CDR3 region has the DNA TGTGCCAGCAGCCCACGGACAGGGGAGGGCATTCAGTACTTC. It is translated as CASSPRTGEGIQYF.

A single count supports this clone. The chain employs TRBV18 and TRBJ1-5, with D possibly being TRBD1 (5 bases). The germline CDR1 and CDR2 sequences are KGHSH and LQKENI. The CDR3 runs to 17 residues. Between the trimmed V and J ends, which lost 2 bases and 0 bases, there was a span of 14 bases. This CDR3 reads CASSPWGSGDSNQPQHF. CDR3 DNA sequence: TGTGCCAGCTCACCATGGGGGTCGGGAGATAGCAATCAGCCCCAGCATTTT.

V is TRBV19 and J is TRBJ2-7; D might be TRBD1 (6 bases). CDR3 length: 15 amino acids. The V gene lost 5 bases and the J gene lost 2 bases, with 16 bases spanning the gap. Per the germline V gene, CDR1 is LNHDA and CDR2 is SQIVND (reference sequence). The CDR3 here is CASSLRQDATYEQYF. CDR3 DNA sequence: TGTGCCAGTAGTCTAAGACAGGATGCGACCTACGAGCAGTACTTC.

The genes are TRBV14 and TRBJ2-3, with 7 bases that match TRBD2. V lost 4 bases and J lost 3; bases outside the gene matches: 4. The length of the CDR3 is 14 residues. Germline V gene data show CDR1 as SGHDN and CDR2 as FVKESK. CDR3 protein: CASSRTLATDTQYF. In DNA form, the CDR3 reads TGTGCCAGCAGCCGCACACTAGCGACAGATACGCAGTATTTT. Complete variable domain (other parts from reference TRBV14 and TRBJ2-3): EAGVTQFPSHSVIEKGQTVTLRCDPISGHDNLYWYRRVMGKEIKFLLHFVKESKQDESGMPNNRFLAERTGGTYSTLKVQPAELEDSGVYFCASSRTLATDTQYFGPGTRLTVL.

The chain has TRBV6-5 and TRBJ2-7; D perhaps matches TRBD1 (7 bases). Germline CDR1 MNHEY, CDR2 SVGAGI. This CDR3 is 12 amino acids long. V was cut by 5 bases and J by 5 bases, with 10 bases left in between. Here the CDR3 reads CASSPRGDEQYF. CDR3 DNA sequence: TGTGCCAGCAGTCCCAGGGGGGACGAGCAGTACTTC.

The V gene is TRBV5-1, the J gene TRBJ1-3; D is perhaps TRBD1 (5 bases). The CDR3 totals 15 residues. V lost 4 bases to trimming and J lost 0 bases, with 11 bases between them. Germline-derived CDR1 and CDR2 are SGHRS and YFSETQ. The CDR3 is CASSPAGGSGNTIYF. The DNA of the CDR3 is TGCGCCAGCAGCCCTGCGGGGGGCTCTGGAAACACCATATATTTT. The whole variable domain, filled in from reference TRBV5-1 and TRBJ1-3, reads KAGVTQTPRYLIKTRGQQVTLSCSPISGHRSVSWYQQTPGQGLQFLFEYFSETQRNKGNFPGRFSGRQFSNSRSEMNVSTLELGDSALYLCASSPAGGSGNTIYFGEGSWLTVV.

A single count supports this clone. V usage is TRBV28 and J usage is TRBJ1-6; 9 nucleotides match TRBD1. The germline gives CDR1 MDHEN, CDR2 SYDVKM. With V trimmed by 6 bases and J by 10 bases, 19 bases remained unmatched. This CDR3 region has 18 residues. CDR3 nucleotides: TGTGCCAGCAGGTCCGGGACAGGGTTCGTTGTTCTTAACTCACCCCTCCACTTT. Its protein product is CASRSGTGFVVLNSPLHF.

V is TRBV10-3 and J is TRBJ2-5; a weak D match, TRBD2 (5 bases). The V end lost 6 bases, the J end lost 4 bases, and 15 bases lay between the germline ends. Germline V gene sequence: CDR1 ENHRY, CDR2 SYGVKD. The CDR3 loop spans 14 amino acids. The CDR3 here is CAIRADFKGETQYF. CDR3 in DNA: TGTGCCATCAGAGCGGACTTTAAGGGAGAGACCCAGTACTTC.

CDR3 nucleotides: TGCGCCAGCAGTTCGGTCGCAGGCCCTCAAGAGACCCAGTACTTC. Residues: CASSSVAGPQETQYF. The rearrangement joins TRBV10-1 to TRBJ2-5; no definite D call. In germline, CDR1 is WNHNN, CDR2 SYGVQD (reference sequence). The CDR3 extends over 15 amino acids. V lost 5 bases and J 2 bases, leaving 15 bases between the germline ends.

V and J are TRBV5-1 and TRBJ2-1; 11 bases are a match to TRBD2. CDR3 size: 17 residues. The ends lost 0 bases at V and 0 bases at J; junction bases unmatched: 2. The V gene's germline CDR1 is SGHRS and CDR2 YFSETQ. CDR3: CASSLASGRSSYNEQFF. As DNA, the CDR3 is TGCGCCAGCAGCTTGGCTAGCGGGAGGAGCTCCTACAATGAGCAGTTCTTC.

This chain uses TRBV6-5 with TRBJ1-5, with unresolved D. Germline lookup yields CDR1 MNHEY and CDR2 SVGAGI. Trimming shortened V by 4 bases and J by 0 bases, and 10 bases separated the two germline ends. The CDR3 sequence is 15 residues long. The CDR3 spells CASSSNRYSNQPQHF. CDR3 DNA: TGTGCCAGCAGTTCGAACAGATATAGCAATCAGCCCCAGCATTTT.

The gene calls are TRBV24-1 and TRBJ2-3; D may be TRBD2 (6 bases). Germline V gives CDR1 KGHDR, CDR2 SFDVKD. Trimming took off 0 bases at V and 2 bases at J, with 11 bases between the two ends. This CDR3 comprises 16 residues. CDR3 residues: CATSDLAGPFTDTQYF. The CDR3 DNA reads as TGTGCCACCAGTGATTTGGCGGGGCCTTTCACAGATACGCAGTATTTT.

A few counts support this clone. The chain recombines TRBV5-4 with TRBJ2-1; the match to TRBD2 covers 10 bases. V trimming: 0 bases; J trimming: 10 bases; junction bases outside the gene matches: 10. This CDR3 is built from 16 residues. Looked up from germline, CDR1 is SGHNT and CDR2 is YYREEE (reference sequence). CDR3: CASSLGGTAGGREQFF. The CDR3 nucleotides read TGTGCCAGCAGCTTGGGGGGAACAGCGGGAGGGAGGGAGCAGTTCTTC.